This is a list of T cell receptor beta chains from one sample in a study of shared clonotypes between healthy human individuals. Clones were read by immunoSEQ multiplex PCR, and TCRdb kept only the in-frame ones, dropping some. The sample lists about 230,000 clones; over 60% were seen once. Sequenced material: memory CD4+ T cells sorted from blood. The receptors shown here come from a man aged 25 to 45 in good health. CDR3s include the opening cysteine and the closing phenylalanine or tryptophan. D genes are given only for firm matches. Rows may omit the clone size; those that give it use once, few, many or a size class.

d_call	v_call	j_call	clone_size	cdr3_nt	cdr3_aa
.	TRBV5-8	TRBJ2-7	.	TGTGCCAGCAGCCCCGGGGTGTACTACGAGCAGTACTTC	CASSPGVYYEQYF
.	TRBV5-1	TRBJ1-3	once	TGCGCCAGCAGCTTGGCCGAGGGCGCGTTTGGAAACACCATATATTTT	CASSLAEGAFGNTIYF
.	TRBV5-1	TRBJ1-1	.	TGCGCCAGCAGCTACCCAGGGGTGGGGAACACTGAAGCTTTCTTT	CASSYPGVGNTEAFF
.	TRBV7-6	TRBJ2-5	.	TGTGCCAGCAGCTTAGCTCGGTCGGAGACCCAGTACTTC	CASSLARSETQYF
.	TRBV5-1	TRBJ2-5	.	TGCGCCAGCAGCCCTGCGGCGTACCAAGAGACCCAGTACTTC	CASSPAAYQETQYF
TRBD1	TRBV10-3	TRBJ2-1	.	TGTGCCATCAGTACCGGGACAGGGACCCTCAATGAGCAGTTCTTC	CAISTGTGTLNEQFF
TRBD2	TRBV5-1	TRBJ2-5	.	TGCGCCAGCAGCTTGGGGACTAGTTGGGGGGAGACCCAGTACTTC	CASSLGTSWGETQYF
.	TRBV5-1	TRBJ2-3	few	TGCGCCAGCAGCTTGGCGGGGACACCCACAGATACGCAGTATTTT	CASSLAGTPTDTQYF
TRBD1	TRBV2	TRBJ1-2	.	TGTGCCAGCAGTGCTCGGACAGGGTCGTATGGCTACACCTTC	CASSARTGSYGYTF
TRBD1	TRBV7-3	TRBJ1-5	.	TGTGCCAGCACCTGCGACCGTTGGACAGGGGCGGAACAGCCCCAGCATTTT	CASTCDRWTGAEQPQHF
.	TRBV7-8	TRBJ2-2	few	TGTGCCAGCAGCGCGAGCTCGAGGGGGAACACCGGGGAGCTGTTTTTT	CASSASSRGNTGELFF
.	TRBV5-1	TRBJ2-7	.	TGCGCCAGCAGCTCGTTGGGGTACGAGCAGTACTTC	CASSSLGYEQYF